This T cell receptor beta chain comes out of a study of T cells after posttransplantation cyclophosphamide. Overall study findings and caveats: Skin or GI-infiltrating T cells shared few TRB sequences with blood. Recipient CMV seropositivity and CMV reactivation strongly tracked TRB clonality. Donor CD8+ memory clones often dominated recipient blood repertoires at later times.

Comment on this clone: Its antigen is unidentified.

Measured with immunoSEQ multiplex PCR; TCRdb has only the in-frame clones, and not every one. The sample consists of some 52,000 clones, about 82% of them appearing once. This CDR3 comprises 10 residues. The germline V gene has CDR1 DFQATT and CDR2 SNEGSKA (reference sequence). V was shortened by 6 bases and J by 9 bases, with 9 bases between the two germline ends. The sequencing sample was made of PBMCs. The rearrangement links TRBV20-1 to TRBJ2-1; TRBD1 is a possible D gene (6 bases). This TCR was recovered from a man younger than 45 with a blood cancer, CMV-positive, and with a related stem cell donor. Here the CDR3 DNA reads TGCAGTGCCCTAGGGGGTGAGCAGTTCTTC. It yields the protein CSALGGEQFF.